A single sample is the source of the 21 T cell receptor beta chains below, sequenced in a study of vaccination and CD4 T cells after COVID-19. The Oncomine TCR Beta short-read assay was what sequenced the DNA obtained from cultured CD4+ T cells. TCRdb processed the PCR reads anew with MiXCR; each CDR3 protein has one entry. The table has approximately 10,000 distinct CDR3 sequences, approximately 49% seen once; the top ten hold about 31%. Treatment noted: roughly 10-day PBMC culture with coronavirus spike peptide pools or control peptides (ViraFEST assay). The antigens these receptors bind are not known. Sequencing was carried out using CD4+ T cells from blood, cultured in vitro. The origin of the receptors is a human donor who had recovered from COVID-19.

This clonotype ranks as medium-sized. The V and J genes are TRBV6-1 and TRBJ2-7, with D unresolved. Trimming removed 5 bases from V and 2 bases from J, with 13 bases in between. This CDR3 contains 14 residues. Germline V gene lookup returns CDR1 MNHNS and CDR2 SASEGT. The CDR3 spells CASSPLAEPYEQYF. The CDR3 region has the DNA TGTGCCAGCAGTCCCCTGGCGGAACCCTACGAGCAGTACTTC.

The rearrangement joins TRBV6-5 to TRBJ2-5; no definite D call. V dropped 0 bases and J dropped 1 base, with 6 bases sitting between them. Germline V lookup: CDR1 MNHEY, CDR2 SVGAGI. The length of the CDR3 is 14 residues. The CDR3 sequence: CASSYSRLQETQYF. CDR3 coding DNA: TGTGCCAGCAGTTACTCGAGGCTCCAAGAGACCCAGTACTTC.

By share, this clonotype counts as medium-sized. The chain carries TRBV30 and TRBJ2-5; D ambiguous. The germline V gene has CDR1 GTSNPN and CDR2 SVGIG (reference sequence). Trimming cost V 2 bases and J 5 bases, with 21 bases left between them. This CDR3 has 16 residues. CDR3 in DNA: TGTGCCTGGAGTTCCCCAGTTAGTGCCGGGTTGGAGACCCAGTACTTC. Its translation: CAWSSPVSAGLETQYF.

The chain links TRBV10-3 to TRBJ1-2; no firm D call. Trimming took off 7 bases at V and 2 bases at J, with 14 bases between the two ends. The CDR3 totals 14 residues. Germline values: CDR1 ENHRY, CDR2 SYGVKD. The CDR3 DNA reads TGTGCCATCACCGAAGGCTGGCAAAACTATGGCTACACCTTC. This gives the protein CAITEGWQNYGYTF.

This clonotype was counted a few times. The chain employs TRBV20-1 and TRBJ2-6; 7 positions agree with TRBD1. CDR1 and CDR2 from the germline V gene are DFQATT and SNEGSKA (reference sequence). Trimming cost V 2 bases and J 3 bases; bases outside gene matches: 10. This CDR3 is 17 amino acids long. The CDR3: CSARTRLDRVGANVLTF. CDR3 sequence (DNA): TGCAGTGCTAGAACCCGCCTTGACAGGGTTGGGGCCAACGTCCTGACTTTC.

The chain's CDR3 is CASTDEPGNTEAFF. CDR3 sequence (DNA): TGTGCCAGCACCGACGAACCGGGGAACACTGAAGCTTTCTTT. The chain couples TRBV7-3 to TRBJ1-1, with unresolved D. The CDR3 consists of 14 residues. Germline CDR1 and CDR2: SGHTA and FQGTGA. V dropped 7 bases and J dropped 1 base, with 13 bases sitting between them.

The chain couples TRBV27 to TRBJ1-2; D gene unclear. CDR1 MNHEY and CDR2 SMNVEV come from the germline V gene (reference sequence). V was cut by 2 bases and J by 5 bases, with 9 bases left in between. This CDR3 is 13 amino acids long. The CDR3 region is CASSLVASYGYTF. In DNA form, the CDR3 reads TGTGCCAGCAGTTTAGTCGCCAGTTATGGCTACACCTTC.

In this sample, this clonotype turned up a few times. The rearrangement joins TRBV28 to TRBJ2-3, with 12 bases matching TRBD2. Trimming at V came to 5 bases and at J to 4 bases, leaving 4 bases not matched to a gene. Germline CDR1 is MDHEN and CDR2 is SYDVKM. The CDR3 covers 15 residues. The CDR3 loop reads CASSLRLAGADTQYF. In DNA, the CDR3 is TGTGCCAGCAGTCTGAGACTAGCGGGAGCAGATACGCAGTATTTT.

The V call is TRBV19, the J call TRBJ2-7; D unclear. The CDR3 consists of 13 residues. V lost 3 bases to trimming and J lost 1 base, with 7 bases between them. Germline CDR1 and CDR2: LNHDA and SQIVND (reference sequence). The CDR3 sequence: CASSIPGSYEQYF. The CDR3 nucleotides are TGTGCCAGTAGTATCCCCGGGTCCTACGAGCAGTACTTC.

This clonotype was counted a few times. The rearrangement links TRBV28 to TRBJ1-1, with a possible D match to TRBD1 (5 bases). The CDR3 totals 11 residues. The V gene's germline CDR1 is MDHEN and CDR2 SYDVKM. The germline V and J ends were trimmed by 8 bases and 3 bases, with 7 bases remaining between them. The CDR3 nucleotides are TGTGCCAGCCTGGGGGACACTGAAGCTTTCTTT. Translated, it gives CASLGDTEAFF.

The rearrangement links TRBV7-8 to TRBJ2-3; tentative D call: TRBD1 (7 bases). This CDR3 has 16 amino acids. Trimming removed 5 bases at V and 5 bases at J, with 20 bases between. From germline, CDR1 is SGHVS and CDR2 FQNEAQ. DNA of the CDR3: TGTGCCAGCAGCACCCCCAGGAGACAGGGAGGAGATACGCAGTATTTT. This sequence encodes CASSTPRRQGGDTQYF.

With regard to this clonotype: A junction end diverges from the germline sequence, so it may reflect a read error. The V and J genes are TRBV12-3 or TRBV12-4 and TRBJ2-7, with 11 positions matching TRBD2. The CDR3 contains 15 residues. CDR3 bases: TGTGCCAGCAGATTAGCGGGAGGGCTTACCTACGAGCAGTACTTC. Protein: CASRLAGGLTYEQYF.

This clonotype has a handful of counts. As DNA, the CDR3 is TGTGCCAGCAGCTTGGAGGGCTCCCTGTACCAAGAGACCCAGTACTTC. Translating gives CASSLEGSLYQETQYF. V and J are TRBV5-4 and TRBJ2-5; D uncertain. Trimming shortened V by 0 bases and J by 0 bases, and 12 bases separated the two germline ends. CDR3 length: 16 residues. Germline CDR1 is SGHNT and CDR2 is YYREEE (reference sequence).

This clonotype has just a few counts. J is TRBJ1-1 and V is TRBV7-2; TRBD1 aligns across 7 bases. Trimming took 4 bases from V and 3 from J; bases not matched to a gene: 5. The CDR3 covers 14 residues. Germline-derived CDR1 and CDR2 are SGHTA and FQGNSA. The CDR3 DNA reads as TGTGCCAGCAGCTCACCGGGACAGTACACTGAAGCTTTCTTT. Protein product: CASSSPGQYTEAFF.

CDR3 protein: CRALSSNEKLFF. The CDR3 nucleotides read TGCAGGGCCCTGAGCTCCAATGAAAAACTGTTTTTT. V usage is TRBV20-1 and J usage is TRBJ1-4; D remains unclear. There are 12 residues in the CDR3. Germline V gene data show CDR1 as DFQATT and CDR2 as SNEGSKA (reference sequence).

This clonotype was observed a handful of times. V gene TRBV19 combines with J gene TRBJ1-2, with unresolved D. V shed 5 bases and J shed 0 bases, with 13 bases lying between them. Per the germline V gene, CDR1 is LNHDA and CDR2 is SQIVND (reference sequence). The CDR3 extends over 15 amino acids. CDR3 nucleotide sequence: TGTGCCAGTAGTTCCCCCGGATCCTCTAACTATGGCTACACCTTC. This translates into CASSSPGSSNYGYTF.

The genes are TRBV12-3 or TRBV12-4 and TRBJ2-7; tentative D call: TRBD2 (5 bases). Trimming took 7 bases from V and 3 from J, leaving 13 bases between them. This CDR3 contains 13 residues. CDR3 sequence reads: CASTMEASYEQYF. The CDR3 DNA is TGTGCCAGCACAATGGAGGCGAGCTACGAGCAGTACTTC.

This clonotype was counted a few times. The chain uses TRBV20-1 and TRBJ1-6; D not certain. This CDR3 comprises 13 residues. The V end lost 5 bases, the J end lost 8 bases, and 13 bases lay between the germline ends. Germline CDR1 and CDR2: DFQATT and SNEGSKA (reference sequence). CDR3 residues: CSAGRFRDSPLHF. CDR3 nucleotide sequence: TGCAGTGCTGGACGGTTTCGGGATTCACCCCTCCACTTT.

A single count supports this clonotype. This chain joins TRBV24-1 and TRBJ2-1; D is perhaps TRBD1 or TRBD2 (5 bases each). Germline CDR1 and CDR2: KGHDR and SFDVKD. The CDR3 sequence is 13 residues long. The ends were cut back, 3 bases at V and 5 bases at J, with 7 bases in the middle. As DNA, the CDR3 is TGTGCCACCAGTGATAGGGACCACAATGAGCAGTTCTTC. Its translation is CATSDRDHNEQFF.

This clonotype was counted a single time. The rearrangement joins TRBV7-9 to TRBJ2-3, with 8 bases lining up with TRBD2. Germline CDR1 reads SEHNR; CDR2 reads FQNEAQ (reference sequence). The CDR3 runs to 17 residues. Trimming removed 4 bases from V and 2 bases from J; junction bases left unmatched: 11. In DNA, the CDR3 is TGTGCCAGCAGCTCCGGGCAACTAGCGGAAAACACAGATACGCAGTATTTT. Translating it yields CASSSGQLAENTDTQYF. Full variable domain (missing parts from reference TRBV7-9 and TRBJ2-3): DTGVSQNPRHKITKRGQNVTFRCDPISEHNRLYWYRQTLGQGPEFLTYFQNEAQLEKSRLLSDRFSAERPKGSFSTLEIQRTEQGDSAMYLCASSSGQLAENTDTQYFGPGTRLTVL.

This clonotype was seen more than once but under ten times. The rearrangement joins TRBV20-1 to TRBJ1-6; no definite D call. The V end lost 3 bases, the J end lost 6 bases, and 18 bases lay between the germline ends. Per the germline V gene, CDR1 is DFQATT and CDR2 is SNEGSKA (reference sequence). This CDR3 region has 16 residues. In DNA, the CDR3 is TGCAGTGCTAGGAAGACCTCGGTTACCTCTAATTCACCCCTCCACTTT. It translates to CSARKTSVTSNSPLHF.